Listed below are T cell receptor beta chains from one sample, sequenced in a study of OX40 agonist ivuxolimab in advanced cancers. TCRdb's copy holds only in-frame clones and misses some; the assay was immunoSEQ multiplex PCR. The sample gives some 70,000 clones, more than 85% of which show up once; approximately 1.1% is in the top ten. Source: CD4+ or CD8+ T cells sorted from blood, taken in a trial of the OX40 agonist ivuxolimab. The source of these receptors is an adult with an advanced solid tumor such as melanoma, head and neck, liver or kidney cancer. Each CDR3 is given with its conserved first and last residue. D genes are given only for firm matches. Not every row has a clone size; where given, it reads once, few, many or a size class.

V gene: TRBV7-8; D gene: TRBD2; clone size: .; J gene: TRBJ2-3; CDR3 protein: CASSLGLAGTDTQYF; CDR3 DNA: TGTGCCAGCAGCTTAGGTCTAGCGGGAACAGATACGCAGTATTTT
V gene: TRBV6-5; D gene: .; clone size: .; J gene: TRBJ1-6; CDR3 protein: CASSYLQNMSPLHF; CDR3 DNA: TGTGCCAGCAGTTACCTCCAGAATATGTCACCCCTCCACTTT
V gene: TRBV7-7; D gene: TRBD2; clone size: medium-sized; J gene: TRBJ2-3; CDR3 protein: CASSPGTNTDTQYF; CDR3 DNA: TGTGCTAGCAGCCCCGGGACTAACACAGATACGCAGTATTTT
V gene: TRBV6-5; D gene: .; clone size: .; J gene: TRBJ2-1; CDR3 protein: CASSYVAGSYNEQFF; CDR3 DNA: TGTGCCAGCAGTTATGTGGCGGGCTCCTACAATGAGCAGTTCTTC
V gene: TRBV21-1; D gene: .; clone size: once; J gene: TRBJ2-5; CDR3 protein: CASSKEGSSGKETQYF; CDR3 DNA: TGTGCCAGCAGCAAAGAGGGGTCTAGCGGGAAAGAGACCCAGTACTTC
V gene: TRBV2; D gene: .; clone size: .; J gene: TRBJ1-2; CDR3 protein: CASQVRGTKYGYTF; CDR3 DNA: TGTGCCAGCCAAGTCCGGGGCACCAAGTATGGCTACACCTTC
V gene: TRBV12-2; D gene: .; clone size: .; J gene: TRBJ2-7; CDR3 protein: CASRLGSLGLSYEQYF; CDR3 DNA: TGTGCAAGTCGCTTAGGATCCCTGGGCTTATCCTACGAGCAGTACTTC
V gene: TRBV2; D gene: .; clone size: .; J gene: TRBJ2-7; CDR3 protein: CASSERGGAYEQYF; CDR3 DNA: TGTGCCAGCAGTGAAAGGGGTGGAGCGTACGAGCAGTACTTC
V gene: TRBV28; D gene: .; clone size: once; J gene: TRBJ2-7; CDR3 protein: CASSPGTASSYEQYF; CDR3 DNA: TGTGCCAGCAGCCCCGGGACGGCGAGCTCCTACGAGCAGTACTTC
V gene: TRBV10-3; D gene: .; clone size: few; J gene: TRBJ1-4; CDR3 protein: CAISERGGKLFF; CDR3 DNA: TGTGCCATCAGTGAACGGGGCGGAAAACTGTTTTTT
V gene: TRBV6-1; D gene: .; clone size: few; J gene: TRBJ2-7; CDR3 protein: CASSEALRYEQYF; CDR3 DNA: TGTGCCAGCAGTGAAGCGCTTAGGTACGAGCAGTACTTC
V gene: TRBV7-9; D gene: .; clone size: .; J gene: TRBJ2-7; CDR3 protein: CASGRDGPYEQYF; CDR3 DNA: TGTGCCAGCGGCCGGGACGGCCCCTACGAGCAGTACTTC
V gene: TRBV5-4; D gene: .; clone size: .; J gene: TRBJ1-2; CDR3 protein: CASSLVAGRGYGYTF; CDR3 DNA: TGTGCCAGCAGCTTGGTGGCGGGCAGAGGCTATGGCTACACCTTC
V gene: TRBV7-3; D gene: TRBD2; clone size: .; J gene: TRBJ2-1; CDR3 protein: CASSRGAGSYNEQFF; CDR3 DNA: TGTGCCAGCAGCCGAGGAGCGGGGTCCTACAATGAGCAGTTCTTC
V gene: TRBV5-1; D gene: TRBD1; clone size: .; J gene: TRBJ2-1; CDR3 protein: CASSPMTGIDEQFF; CDR3 DNA: TGCGCCAGCAGCCCTATGACAGGGATCGATGAGCAGTTCTTC